These 30 T cell receptor beta chains were sequenced from one sample in a study of T cells after yellow fever vaccination. TCRdb reanalysed the 5' RACE reads using MiXCR and keeps one entry per CDR3 protein. The sample holds some 320,000 distinct CDR3 sequences; 3.5% to 5% are singletons and the top ten take approximately 19%. This sample comprised PBMCs, obtained 15 days after the yellow fever booster vaccination. These receptors all stem from a man aged 18-30 years who received the YFV17D yellow fever vaccine.

The chain combines TRBV5-1 with TRBJ2-1; no firm D call. The ends were cut back, 7 bases at V and 0 bases at J, with 14 bases in the middle. This CDR3 has 15 amino acids. Germline V gene data show CDR1 as SGHRS and CDR2 as YFSETQ. CDR3 sequence reads: CASRSTSSSYNEQFF. The CDR3 region has the DNA TGCGCCAGCCGATCGACATCCAGCTCCTACAATGAGCAGTTCTTC.

In this sample, this clonotype turned up many times. J is TRBJ2-5 and V is TRBV10-3, with D hard to call. CDR3 length equals 13 residues. The V and J ends lost 3 bases and 5 bases respectively, with 10 bases between them. Germline V CDR1 and CDR2: ENHRY, SYGVKD. The CDR3 DNA is TGTGCCATCAGTGAAGGGCCGAGGGAGACCCAGTACTTC. Amino acids: CAISEGPRETQYF.

The CDR3 loop is CASSRGIGSNQPQHF. CDR3 bases: TGTGCCAGCAGTCGCGGGATCGGGAGCAATCAGCCCCAGCATTTT. V is TRBV6-2 or TRBV6-3 and J is TRBJ1-5; no firm D call. Germline CDR1 MNHEY, CDR2 SVGEGT. CDR3 length equals 15 residues. The ends were cut back, 5 bases at V and 1 base at J, with 12 bases in the middle.

This clonotype was observed at least ten times. The gene calls are TRBV11-1 and TRBJ2-3, with no clear D. The CDR3 consists of 14 residues. CDR1 is SGHAT and CDR2 is FQDESV in the germline V gene (reference sequence). V dropped 3 bases and J dropped 3 bases, with 10 bases sitting between them. The CDR3 reads CASSFQVETDTQYF. The CDR3 coding sequence is TGTGCCAGCAGCTTTCAGGTGGAGACAGATACGCAGTATTTT.

V is TRBV4-3 and J is TRBJ2-3; the D gene is possibly TRBD1 (6 bases). CDR3 size: 17 residues. V lost 1 base to trimming and J lost 0 bases, with 14 bases between them. CDR1 is LGHNA and CDR2 is YSLEER in the germline V gene. The CDR3, as DNA: TGCGCCAGCAGCCAAGCTACCCCAGGGGCTAGCACAGATACGCAGTATTTT. Translated: CASSQATPGASTDTQYF.

This clonotype was detected many times. V usage is TRBV29-1 and J usage is TRBJ2-4; D is perhaps TRBD2 (5 bases). Germline V lookup: CDR1 SQVTM, CDR2 ANQGSEA. V gave up 4 bases and J gave up 2 bases, with 9 bases separating them. This CDR3 contains 13 residues. DNA for the CDR3: TGCAGCGTTGTGCTGGACTCCAAAAACATTCAGTACTTC. Translated, it gives CSVVLDSKNIQYF.

This clonotype has only a few counts. The J gene is TRBJ1-5, the V gene TRBV25-1, with a weak D call TRBD1 (5 bases). Germline loops: CDR1 MGHDK, CDR2 SYGVNS. V lost 3 bases, J lost 0 bases, and 15 bases lay in between. This CDR3 is built from 17 residues. CDR3 bases: TGTGCCAGCAGTGATCAAGGGGCGGATTATAGCAATCAGCCCCAGCATTTT. Translation: CASSDQGADYSNQPQHF.

This clonotype has a count of ten or more. The genes are TRBV3-1 and TRBJ2-1; 7 nucleotides agree with TRBD1. The germline gives CDR1 LGHDT, CDR2 YNNKEL (reference sequence). The length of the CDR3 is 15 residues. With 5 bases clipped from V and 4 bases from J, the junction kept 8 bases outside the gene matches. In DNA, the CDR3 is TGTGCCAGCAGCAAGGGACAGAACTATTACAATGAGCAGTTCTTC. Its protein is CASSKGQNYYNEQFF.

There are a few counts of this clonotype. V is TRBV5-1 and J is TRBJ1-2, with TRBD1 as a possible D gene (5 bases). The germline gives CDR1 SGHRS, CDR2 YFSETQ. Trimming removed 3 bases at V and 6 bases at J, with 15 bases between. The CDR3 has 14 amino acids. The CDR3 spells CASSWIDRPDGYTF. In nucleotides, the CDR3 is TGCGCCAGCAGCTGGATTGACAGACCGGATGGCTACACCTTC.

In its sample, this clonotype was seen many times. The rearrangement uses TRBV18 and TRBJ1-2, with D possibly being TRBD1 (5 bases). The CDR3 sequence is 16 residues long. Germline CDR1 is KGHSH and CDR2 is LQKENI. V lost 5 bases and J 4 bases, leaving 20 bases between the germline ends. CDR3 DNA: TGTGCCAGCTCAGAGGGACGGAGTGGAGGGCGCTATGGCTACACCTTC. Its translation is CASSEGRSGGRYGYTF. Using reference TRBV18 and TRBJ1-2 for the parts outside the CDR3, the full variable domain is NAGVMQNPRHLVRRRGQEARLRCSPMKGHSHVYWYRQLPEEGLKFMVYLQKENIIDESGMPKERFSAEFPKEGPSILRIQQVVRGDSAAYFCASSEGRSGGRYGYTFGSGTRLTVV.

This clonotype was seen at least ten times. The V gene is TRBV20-1, the J gene TRBJ1-4; no definite D call. Germline values: CDR1 DFQATT, CDR2 SNEGSKA (reference sequence). CDR3 length: 13 residues. V shed 8 bases and J shed 0 bases, with 10 bases lying between them. The CDR3 DNA follows: TGCAGTCCTCACGACGCAACTAATGAAAAACTGTTTTTT. It specifies CSPHDATNEKLFF.

The table lists this clonotype with a few counts. This chain's CDR3 is CASTRTGDMNTEAFF. The CDR3 nucleotides read TGTGCCAGCACCCGGACAGGGGACATGAACACTGAAGCTTTCTTT. The rearrangement links TRBV4-2 to TRBJ1-1; TRBD1 matches at 9 bases. J lost 0 bases, V lost 7 bases, and 6 bases had no gene match. CDR1 LGHNA and CDR2 YNFKEQ come from the germline V gene. The CDR3 consists of 15 residues.

This clonotype was seen ten or more times. The chain links TRBV12-3 or TRBV12-4 to TRBJ1-6; TRBD1 matches 7 bases. The J segment lost 9 bases and the V segment lost 6 bases, leaving 5 bases of the junction unmatched. The CDR3 is 13 residues long. The CDR3 spells CASSPGQRSPLHF. In nucleotides, the CDR3 is TGTGCCAGCAGCCCGGGACAGCGTTCACCCCTCCACTTT.

This clonotype showed up just a few times. The chain recombines TRBV25-1 with TRBJ2-1; D is ambiguous. Between the trimmed V and J ends, which lost 4 bases and 7 bases, there was a span of 8 bases. CDR3 size: 12 residues. The germline V gene encodes CDR1 MGHDK and CDR2 SYGVNS. The CDR3 nucleotides read TGTGCCAGCAGTGTTTCGTATAATGAGCAGTTCTTC. This gives the protein CASSVSYNEQFF.

This clonotype was found many times. The chain employs TRBV12-3 or TRBV12-4 and TRBJ1-5; D call uncertain. The CDR3 totals 14 residues. Trimming removed 5 bases from V and 0 bases from J, with 8 bases in between. In nucleotides, the CDR3 is TGTGCCAGCAGTGCCCAGCGTAGCAATCAGCCCCAGCATTTT. Its protein product is CASSAQRSNQPQHF.

This clonotype has a count of ten or more. The rearrangement links TRBV27 to TRBJ2-7; TRBD1 agrees at 7 bases. Germline lookup yields CDR1 MNHEY and CDR2 SMNVEV (reference sequence). The trim removed 4 bases at V and 2 bases at J, leaving 2 bases unmatched. CDR3 size: 13 residues. This chain's CDR3 is CASSSTGAYEQYF. The CDR3 region has the DNA TGTGCCAGCAGTTCAACAGGGGCCTACGAGCAGTACTTC.

This clonotype was seen ten or more times. The rearrangement joins TRBV7-2 to TRBJ2-2; TRBD1 agrees at 12 bases. CDR3 size: 18 residues. The V gene's germline CDR1 is SGHTA and CDR2 FQGNSA. The J segment lost 6 bases and the V segment lost 4 bases, leaving 12 bases of the junction unmatched. The CDR3: CASSSPGQGAELAGELFF. The DNA for the CDR3 is TGTGCCAGCAGCTCACCGGGACAGGGGGCCGAGTTGGCCGGGGAGCTGTTTTTT.

This clonotype was detected ten times or more. V gene TRBV7-3 combines with J gene TRBJ1-3; tentatively, D is TRBD1 (5 bases). In germline, CDR1 is SGHTA, CDR2 FQGTGA. The V end was cut by 5 bases, the J end by 2 bases, with 10 bases between. This CDR3 spans 14 amino acids. The CDR3 DNA sequence: TGTGCCAGCAGCCTTGGACAACCTGGAAACACCATATATTTT. This translates into CASSLGQPGNTIYF.

This clonotype has only a few counts. The CDR3: CASKVRLVTEAFF. CDR3 bases: TGTGCCAGCAAGGTCCGGTTGGTCACTGAAGCTTTCTTT. This chain connects TRBV12-3 or TRBV12-4 to TRBJ1-1; D is ambiguous. Deletions cut 7 bases from V and 4 bases from J, with 13 bases between. This CDR3 is built from 13 residues.

About this clonotype: One base away lies a much larger clone, so this may be a sequencing read error. This chain joins TRBV29-1 and TRBJ1-5, with D perhaps matching TRBD1 (6 bases). This CDR3 region has 12 residues. Germline V gene lookup returns CDR1 SQVTM and CDR2 ANQGSEA. The V gene lost 7 bases and the J gene lost 5 bases, with 12 bases spanning the gap. The CDR3 DNA follows: TGCAGCGCTAGGGACACCTATCAGCCCCAGCATTTT. It encodes CSARDTYQPQHF. Together with reference TRBV29-1 and TRBJ1-5, the CDR3 gives the full variable domain: SAVISQKPSRDICQRGTSLTIQCQVDSQVTMMFWYRQQPGQSLTLIATANQGSEATYESGFVIDKFPISRPNLTFSTLTVSNMSPEDSSIYLCSARDTYQPQHFGDGTRLSIL.

This chain links TRBV27 with TRBJ2-7, with D possibly TRBD1 on 5 matching bases. The V end was cut by 3 bases, the J end by 2 bases, with 14 bases between. The CDR3 has 15 residues. Germline CDR1 reads MNHEY; CDR2 reads SMNVEV (reference sequence). In DNA, the CDR3 is TGTGCCAGCAGTTTTGCCAGGGTCCTCCCCTACGAGCAGTACTTC. This gives the protein CASSFARVLPYEQYF.

The rearrangement joins TRBV5-1 to TRBJ1-5; no firm D call. Looked up from germline, CDR1 is SGHRS and CDR2 is YFSETQ. The CDR3 extends over 13 amino acids. Between the trimmed V and J ends, which lost 2 bases and 7 bases, there was a span of 10 bases. The CDR3 bases are TGCGCCAGCAGCTTCCTCATAGGACAGCCCCAGCATTTT. Amino acids: CASSFLIGQPQHF.

This rearrangement joins TRBV4-3 to TRBJ2-1; 9 bases map to TRBD2. CDR1 is LGHNA and CDR2 is YSLEER in the germline V gene. This CDR3 contains 17 residues. J was trimmed by 6 bases and V by 0 bases; bases with no gene match: 9. CDR3 protein: CASSQEGRGGASNEQFF. The CDR3 DNA follows: TGCGCCAGCAGCCAAGAAGGGCGCGGGGGGGCGTCCAATGAGCAGTTCTTC.

This clonotype was observed many times. This chain connects TRBV5-1 to TRBJ2-3; D ambiguous. Germline loops: CDR1 SGHRS, CDR2 YFSETQ. CDR3 length: 14 residues. V lost 7 bases and J lost 0, with 12 bases in between. The CDR3 DNA sequence: TGCGCCAGCGGACCGTTCGGTAGCACAGATACGCAGTATTTT. It codes for CASGPFGSTDTQYF. The complete variable domain, with remaining parts taken from reference TRBV5-1 and TRBJ2-3, reads KAGVTQTPRYLIKTRGQQVTLSCSPISGHRSVSWYQQTPGQGLQFLFEYFSETQRNKGNFPGRFSGRQFSNSRSEMNVSTLELGDSALYLCASGPFGSTDTQYFGPGTRLTVL.

This clonotype occurred many times. This chain uses TRBV7-2 with TRBJ2-1, with unresolved D. The CDR3 totals 14 residues. Between the trimmed V and J ends, which lost 3 bases and 0 bases, there was a span of 6 bases. CDR1 is SGHTA, CDR2 FQGNSA, per germline. The CDR3 DNA follows: TGTGCCAGCAGCTTTCCCAGCTCCTACAATGAGCAGTTCTTC. This translates into CASSFPSSYNEQFF.

This sequence joins TRBV6-5 and TRBJ2-7, with D uncertain. CDR3 length: 12 amino acids. Germline loops: CDR1 MNHEY, CDR2 SVGAGI. V dropped 7 bases and J dropped 2 bases, with 9 bases sitting between them. CDR3 sequence (DNA): TGTGCCAGCAAACCGATGCCCTACGAGCAGTACGTC. Protein: CASKPMPYEQYV.

The sample holds many counts of this clonotype. The germline gene is not matched at one end of the junction; a read error may be the cause. The rearrangement uses TRBV7-2 and TRBJ1-2; 8 bases fit TRBD1. This CDR3 has 12 residues. From germline, CDR1 is SGHTA and CDR2 FQGNSA. CDR3 in amino acids: CASSRQGNGYTF. For the CDR3, the DNA is TGCGCCAGCAGCCGACAGGGGAATGGCTACACCTTC.

This clonotype was observed at least ten times. The chain has TRBV11-2 and TRBJ2-7; D possibly corresponds to TRBD1 (5 bases). Between the trimmed V and J ends, which lost 5 bases and 0 bases, there was a span of 11 bases. In germline, CDR1 is SGHAT, CDR2 FQNNGV. This CDR3 has 14 residues. The CDR3 sequence is CASSQQASSYEQYV. CDR3 sequence (DNA): TGTGCCAGCAGCCAACAGGCAAGCTCCTACGAGCAGTACGTC.

At least ten counts were recorded for this clonotype. This chain links TRBV28 with TRBJ1-5, with D hard to call. The CDR3 is 17 residues long. CDR1 is MDHEN, CDR2 SYDVKM, per germline. V lost 3 bases, J lost 6 bases, and 21 bases lay in between. The CDR3 region is CASSLKSFSVRGQPQHF. In nucleotides, the CDR3 is TGTGCCAGCAGTTTGAAATCATTTTCGGTTCGTGGTCAGCCCCAGCATTTT.

This clonotype has just a few counts. The rearrangement joins TRBV5-1 to TRBJ2-1; the D is unclear. V was clipped by 5 bases and J by 5 bases, with 14 bases between them. This CDR3 has 14 amino acids. The germline CDR1 and CDR2 sequences are SGHRS and YFSETQ. CDR3 sequence: CASSGSPQDNEQFF. CDR3 nucleotide sequence: TGCGCCAGCAGTGGCAGCCCCCAGGACAATGAGCAGTTCTTC.